The 27 T cell receptor beta chains presented below share a single source sample, sequenced in a study of blood T cell repertoires in COVID-19. Sequencing was performed with immunoSEQ multiplex PCR; in TCRdb, only in-frame clones are kept and a portion is missing. The data contain 200,000 to 300,000 clones, approximately 80% of them singletons. The sequencing input was peripheral blood. The source of these receptors is an elderly woman with acute or convalescent COVID-19.

This rearrangement joins TRBV29-1 to TRBJ2-7; 7 bases line up with TRBD1. The germline gives CDR1 SQVTM, CDR2 ANQGSEA. Germline trimming cut 7 bases from V and 5 bases from J; bases unmatched to any gene: 14. CDR3 length: 14 residues. The CDR3 DNA follows: TGCAGCGGCTCAGGGGGATCACGTCAAGACGAGCAGTACTTC. Translating it yields CSGSGGSRQDEQYF.

This chain connects TRBV7-6 to TRBJ2-2; D gene ambiguous. CDR3 length: 13 amino acids. The V and J ends lost 1 base and 6 bases respectively, with 6 bases between them. Germline CDR1 and CDR2: SGHVS and FNYEAQ. CDR3 region: CASSLVVAGELFF. The DNA of the CDR3 is TGTGCCAGCAGCTTAGTTGTCGCCGGGGAGCTGTTTTTT.

The chain recombines TRBV5-4 with TRBJ1-1; TRBD1 might be the D (5 bases). The CDR3 contains 14 residues. Germline V gene lookup returns CDR1 SGHNT and CDR2 YYREEE (reference sequence). Trimming took 4 bases from V and 5 from J, leaving 15 bases between them. The CDR3 DNA follows: TGTGCCAGCAGCCTGCTTGGGGCCGGGACTGAAGCTTTCTTT. This sequence encodes CASSLLGAGTEAFF.

This chain links TRBV14 with TRBJ1-3; D gene uncertain. This CDR3 comprises 15 residues. V gave up 4 bases and J gave up 2 bases, with 12 bases separating them. The germline CDR1 and CDR2 sequences are SGHDN and FVKESK. The CDR3 region is CASSPIRGAGNTIYF. The CDR3 DNA reads as TGTGCCAGCAGCCCTATACGGGGAGCTGGAAACACCATATATTTT.

This sequence joins TRBV24-1 and TRBJ1-1, with D tentatively TRBD1 (5 bases). Trimming stripped 7 bases from V and 4 bases from J, with 15 bases between. This CDR3 has 14 residues. The germline V gene encodes CDR1 KGHDR and CDR2 SFDVKD. The CDR3: CATRDNRRGTEAFF. DNA of the CDR3: TGTGCCACCAGGGACAACCGGAGGGGCACTGAAGCTTTCTTT.

V usage is TRBV7-8 and J usage is TRBJ1-3, with a tentative D call TRBD1 (5 bases). The CDR3 contains 15 residues. Trimming left V 0 bases short and J 3 bases short, with 9 bases between. Germline V gene data show CDR1 as SGHVS and CDR2 as FQNEAQ. DNA for the CDR3: TGTGCCAGCAGCTTAGCCTCAGGGTTTGGAAACACCATATATTTT. Residues: CASSLASGFGNTIYF. Based on the CDR3 plus reference TRBV7-8 and TRBJ1-3, the full variable domain is GAGVSQSPRYKVAKRGQDVALRCDPISGHVSLFWYQQALGQGPEFLTYFQNEAQLDKSGLPSDRFFAERPEGSVSTLKIQRTQQEDSAVYLCASSLASGFGNTIYFGEGSWLTVV.

This clone occurred a few times. The V call is TRBV10-3, the J call TRBJ2-1, with a tentative D call TRBD2 (5 bases). The length of the CDR3 is 14 residues. Per germline, CDR1 ENHRY and CDR2 SYGVKD. Trimming shortened V by 10 bases and J by 0 bases, and 13 bases separated the two germline ends. The CDR3 reads CATSEDSSYNEQFF. As DNA, the CDR3 is TGTGCCACATCGGAGGATAGCTCCTACAATGAGCAGTTCTTC.

The J gene is TRBJ2-3, the V gene TRBV5-4, with a tentative D call TRBD1 (6 bases). This CDR3 is 14 amino acids long. Trimming shortened V by 0 bases and J by 7 bases, and 12 bases separated the two germline ends. The V gene's germline CDR1 is SGHNT and CDR2 YYREEE (reference sequence). The chain's CDR3 is CASSLAGQSNTQYF. For the CDR3, the DNA is TGTGCCAGCAGCTTGGCTGGACAGTCAAATACGCAGTATTTT.

The V and J genes are TRBV5-1 and TRBJ2-3, with 7 bases that match TRBD1. Germline trimming cut 4 bases from V and 5 bases from J; bases unmatched to any gene: 13. The germline V gene encodes CDR1 SGHRS and CDR2 YFSETQ. The CDR3 runs to 16 residues. DNA for the CDR3: TGCGCCAGCAGCCCAAGTTCGGTAGGGGGCCGAGATACGCAGTATTTT. Translation: CASSPSSVGGRDTQYF.

The V gene is TRBV29-1, the J gene TRBJ2-7; possible D gene TRBD2, 6 bases. Deletions cut 5 bases from V and 4 bases from J, with 24 bases between. Per the germline V gene, CDR1 is SQVTM and CDR2 is ANQGSEA. This CDR3 region has 16 residues. Here the CDR3 reads CSVNGLRGFGNYEQYF. Here the CDR3 DNA reads TGCAGCGTTAACGGTCTACGGGGGTTCGGTAATTACGAGCAGTACTTC.

The chain joins TRBV5-1 to TRBJ2-5, with 8 bases lining up with TRBD2. This CDR3 comprises 13 residues. Germline CDR1 SGHRS, CDR2 YFSETQ. The V segment lost 1 base and the J segment 5 bases; nucleotides outside the gene matches: 1. The CDR3 nucleotides read TGCGCCAGCAGCTTGCCGGGAGGGGAGACCCAGTACTTC. Amino acid sequence: CASSLPGGETQYF.

V and J are TRBV30 and TRBJ1-2; D is uncertain. V was pared by 4 bases and J by 2 bases, with 8 bases between. Germline V gene data show CDR1 as GTSNPN and CDR2 as SVGIG (reference sequence). The length of the CDR3 is 12 residues. Here the CDR3 DNA reads TGTGCCTGGAACGCCGAGAACTATGGCTACACCTTC. It codes for CAWNAENYGYTF.

The chain is built from TRBV19 and TRBJ1-4; D is uncertain. V was trimmed by 5 bases and J by 8 bases, leaving 12 bases between them. The CDR3 loop spans 13 amino acids. The germline gives CDR1 LNHDA, CDR2 SQIVND (reference sequence). As DNA, the CDR3 is TGTGCCAGTAGTGGTTATCCCCGGGAAAAACTGTTTTTT. This gives the protein CASSGYPREKLFF.

V and J are TRBV5-1 and TRBJ2-7; 7 bases are a match to TRBD1. This CDR3 contains 15 residues. CDR1 is SGHRS, CDR2 YFSETQ, per germline. Trimming cost V 5 bases and J 6 bases; bases outside gene matches: 14. This CDR3 reads CASRARGQVLGEQYF. The CDR3 coding sequence is TGCGCCAGCAGAGCTCGCGGACAGGTGTTGGGCGAGCAGTACTTC.

The rearrangement joins TRBV30 to TRBJ1-5, with 10 bases aligning to TRBD1. With 2 bases clipped from V and 2 bases from J, the junction kept 12 bases outside the gene matches. The CDR3 covers 18 residues. Germline loops: CDR1 GTSNPN, CDR2 SVGIG (reference sequence). The CDR3 is CAWSYGQGGTGGNQPQHF. Written as DNA, the CDR3 is TGTGCCTGGAGTTACGGACAGGGGGGTACGGGCGGCAATCAGCCCCAGCATTTT.

The chain carries TRBV10-3 and TRBJ2-7; TRBD2 agrees at 7 bases. Per the germline V gene, CDR1 is ENHRY and CDR2 is SYGVKD. The CDR3 sequence is 14 residues long. V trimming: 8 bases; J trimming: 0 bases; junction bases outside the gene matches: 7. CDR3 protein: CAIGGGTGSYEQYF. Here the CDR3 DNA reads TGTGCCATCGGGGGGGGAACCGGCTCCTACGAGCAGTACTTC.

The chain uses TRBV27 and TRBJ2-3; 13 positions agree with TRBD2. Per the germline V gene, CDR1 is MNHEY and CDR2 is SMNVEV (reference sequence). V gave up 5 bases and J gave up 1 base; unmatched junction bases: 12. The CDR3 spans 19 residues. The CDR3 coding sequence is TGTGCCAGCAGTCCATTCGGACTAGCGGGGGTTCGGGGCACAGATACGCAGTATTTT. Residues: CASSPFGLAGVRGTDTQYF.

The V gene is TRBV12-5, the J gene TRBJ2-7, with TRBD1 as a possible D gene (7 bases). The length of the CDR3 is 14 residues. With 2 bases removed from V and 1 base from J, the gap between germline ends came to 9 bases. Per germline, CDR1 LGHNT and CDR2 FRNRAP. The CDR3 reads CASGLSGGSYEQYF. The DNA of the CDR3 is TGTGCTAGTGGTTTGTCAGGGGGGTCCTACGAGCAGTACTTC.

This clone was detected only once. The V gene is TRBV3-1 (or the pseudogene TRBV3-2), the J gene TRBJ2-7; no firm D call. Trimming pared 1 base from V and 2 bases from J, leaving 9 bases between. This CDR3 has 14 residues. Germline V gene sequence: CDR1 LGHDT, CDR2 YNNKEL (reference sequence). The CDR3 DNA reads TGTGCCAGCAGCCAAGCGCTAGACCCCTACGAGCAGTACTTC. Amino acid sequence: CASSQALDPYEQYF.

The sample holds one count of this clone. V and J are TRBV12-3 or TRBV12-4 and TRBJ2-2; D gene uncertain. V shed 6 bases and J shed 3 bases, with 5 bases lying between them. This CDR3 region has 12 residues. In DNA, the CDR3 is TGTGCCAGCAGATTCTACACCGGGGAGCTGTTTTTT. Translation gives CASRFYTGELFF.

V usage is TRBV28 and J usage is TRBJ2-1; 11 nucleotides agree with TRBD1. Germline V gene sequence: CDR1 MDHEN, CDR2 SYDVKM. CDR3 length: 15 amino acids. Unmatched junction bases numbered 2, after V lost 1 base and J lost 6 bases. CDR3 sequence: CASSLSGTGGNEQFF. The CDR3, as DNA: TGTGCCAGCAGTTTATCCGGGACAGGGGGCAATGAGCAGTTCTTC.

The chain carries TRBV7-2 and TRBJ1-3; no reliable D call. With 7 bases removed from V and 1 base from J, the gap between germline ends came to 8 bases. The CDR3 is made up of 13 amino acids. Germline loops: CDR1 SGHTA, CDR2 FQGNSA. CDR3 sequence reads: CASIGDSGNTIYF. CDR3 sequence (DNA): TGTGCCAGCATCGGGGATTCTGGAAACACCATATATTTT.

This clone was counted a single time. The chain joins TRBV28 to TRBJ2-7; TRBD1 matches at 9 bases. Germline values: CDR1 MDHEN, CDR2 SYDVKM. The trim removed 10 bases at V and 6 bases at J, leaving 16 bases unmatched. The CDR3 spans 15 residues. The CDR3 region is CATSPKRTGVGEQYF. CDR3 sequence (DNA): TGTGCCACCTCTCCCAAGAGGACAGGGGTTGGCGAGCAGTACTTC.

V and J are TRBV2 and TRBJ1-5; 9 bases line up with TRBD1. The CDR3 loop spans 14 amino acids. Trimming removed 3 bases from V and 5 bases from J; junction bases left unmatched: 2. Looked up from germline, CDR1 is SNHLY and CDR2 is FYNNEI. In DNA, the CDR3 is TGTGCCAGCAGTGAGGGGACAGGGTATCAGCCCCAGCATTTT. This encodes CASSEGTGYQPQHF.

The V and J genes are TRBV18 and TRBJ2-5, with D unclear. The CDR3 is 12 residues long. The germline V gene encodes CDR1 KGHSH and CDR2 LQKENI. The V and J ends lost 2 bases and 4 bases respectively, with 5 bases between them. CDR3 bases: TGTGCCAGCTCACCATCAATAGAGACCCAGTACTTC. This translates into CASSPSIETQYF. Complete variable domain (other parts from reference TRBV18 and TRBJ2-5): NAGVMQNPRHLVRRRGQEARLRCSPMKGHSHVYWYRQLPEEGLKFMVYLQKENIIDESGMPKERFSAEFPKEGPSILRIQQVVRGDSAAYFCASSPSIETQYFGPGTRLLVL.

The J gene is TRBJ2-7, the V gene TRBV30; D unclear. Germline assignment: CDR1 GTSNPN and CDR2 SVGIG (reference sequence). This CDR3 region has 14 residues. Trimming removed 0 bases from V and 5 bases from J, with 14 bases in between. CDR3 sequence: CAWSVIAGVHEQYF. The DNA of the CDR3 is TGTGCCTGGAGTGTGATAGCCGGAGTCCACGAGCAGTACTTC.

J is TRBJ2-2 and V is TRBV19, with D perhaps TRBD1 (5 bases). This CDR3 has 14 residues. The V and J ends lost 6 bases and 1 base respectively, with 9 bases between them. Germline V gene data show CDR1 as LNHDA and CDR2 as SQIVND (reference sequence). CDR3 residues: CASRGQENTGELFF. In DNA form, the CDR3 reads TGTGCCAGTAGGGGGCAGGAGAACACCGGGGAGCTGTTTTTT.